The 22 T cell receptor beta chains below all came from one sample that was sequenced in a study of T-cell reconstitution after alpha-beta-depleted transplantation in children. A TCRbeta library incorporating unique molecular identifiers was prepared. Via MiXCR, TCRdb re-called the PCR reads, giving one row per CDR3 protein. Here the sample spans hundreds of thousands of distinct CDR3 sequences, under 20% being singletons. Here the sequenced sample was PBMCs, mostly from graft donor cells, taken 360 days after TCRalphabeta/CD19-depleted stem cell transplant. The receptors shown here come from a male patient aged 2 to 10 who had a stem cell transplant for acute lymphoblastic leukemia, so the T cells may come from the graft donor.

V usage is TRBV25-1 and J usage is TRBJ2-7; D gene uncertain. Trimming pared 6 bases from V and 4 bases from J, leaving 13 bases between. The CDR3 is 13 amino acids. Germline V gene data show CDR1 as MGHDK and CDR2 as SYGVNS. CDR3 sequence reads: CASSPEVIYEQYF. The CDR3 DNA sequence: TGTGCCAGCAGCCCGGAAGTTATTTACGAGCAGTACTTC.

This clonotype was recorded many times. This sequence joins TRBV7-2 and TRBJ1-2; 7 bases align to TRBD1. The CDR3 contains 12 residues. V trimming: 6 bases; J trimming: 8 bases; junction bases outside the gene matches: 6. Per germline, CDR1 SGHTA and CDR2 FQGNSA. The chain's CDR3 is CASSPRTGGYTF. The CDR3, as DNA: TGTGCCAGCAGTCCTCGGACAGGAGGCTACACCTTC.

The CDR3 spells CATIPEFVRTAYEQYF. CDR3 sequence (DNA): TGTGCCACAATTCCGGAGTTTGTCCGGACAGCCTACGAGCAGTACTTC. The V gene is TRBV28, the J gene TRBJ2-7; D is perhaps TRBD1 (6 bases). This CDR3 contains 16 residues. Germline CDR1 and CDR2: MDHEN and SYDVKM. The germline V and J ends were trimmed by 10 bases and 2 bases, with 24 bases remaining between them.

This clonotype has only a few counts. This chain joins TRBV6-5 and TRBJ1-3; no definite D call. V lost 4 bases and J lost 0, with 10 bases in between. Germline-derived CDR1 and CDR2 are MNHEY and SVGAGI. The CDR3 is 15 amino acids. The CDR3 sequence: CASSLDGVSGNTIYF. The DNA of the CDR3 is TGTGCCAGCAGTTTGGACGGAGTCTCTGGAAACACCATATATTTT.

This clonotype was counted only a few times. The chain combines TRBV20-1 with TRBJ2-3; no firm D call. The CDR3 has 12 amino acids. V was trimmed by 2 bases and J by 2 bases, leaving 5 bases between them. The germline gives CDR1 DFQATT, CDR2 SNEGSKA (reference sequence). CDR3 DNA: TGCAGTGCTAGACTGCTCACAGATACGCAGTATTTT. It encodes CSARLLTDTQYF.

This clonotype was counted a few times. The chain has TRBV18 and TRBJ2-1; no clear D gene. Germline lookup yields CDR1 KGHSH and CDR2 LQKENI. V was clipped by 3 bases and J by 4 bases, with 13 bases between them. CDR3 length: 15 residues. In DNA form, the CDR3 reads TGTGCCAGCTCACCTGGCCACGGGCCATACAATGAGCAGTTCTTC. This encodes CASSPGHGPYNEQFF.

This clonotype was seen many times. The gene calls are TRBV5-1 and TRBJ2-3; no firm D call. This CDR3 comprises 16 residues. Germline CDR1 SGHRS, CDR2 YFSETQ. V was pared by 1 base and J by 5 bases, with 17 bases between. The CDR3 nucleotides are TGCGCCAGCAGCTTGACCGACTTGGCCTTTGGAGATACGCAGTATTTT. It encodes CASSLTDLAFGDTQYF. The entire variable domain, with the rest obtained from reference TRBV5-1 and TRBJ2-3, is as follows: KAGVTQTPRYLIKTRGQQVTLSCSPISGHRSVSWYQQTPGQGLQFLFEYFSETQRNKGNFPGRFSGRQFSNSRSEMNVSTLELGDSALYLCASSLTDLAFGDTQYFGPGTRLTVL.

This clonotype was seen more than once but under ten times. The chain links TRBV10-3 to TRBJ1-4; D is undetermined. Trimming removed 1 base from V and 6 bases from J, with 9 bases in between. The CDR3 extends over 14 amino acids. Germline CDR1 and CDR2: ENHRY and SYGVKD. DNA for the CDR3: TGTGCCATCAGTGAGTTGGAGTTGTATGAAAAACTGTTTTTT. This codes for CAISELELYEKLFF.

This clonotype has more than one count but fewer than ten. This chain joins TRBV3-1 and TRBJ2-3, with D possibly being TRBD1 (6 bases). Trimming removed 1 base at V and 5 bases at J, with 19 bases between. This CDR3 has 17 residues. Germline assignment: CDR1 LGHDT and CDR2 YNNKEL (reference sequence). The DNA for the CDR3 is TGTGCCAGCAGCCAAGGCTCTCTGCAGGGGTATAAAGATACGCAGTATTTT. Its protein product is CASSQGSLQGYKDTQYF.

This clonotype was detected many times. The V call is TRBV3-1, the J call TRBJ2-5, with a possible D match to TRBD2 (5 bases). The CDR3 runs 15 residues. Trimming took 5 bases from V and 5 from J, leaving 18 bases between them. Germline V gives CDR1 LGHDT, CDR2 YNNKEL (reference sequence). The CDR3 here is CASSSRGWGRETQYF. DNA of the CDR3: TGTGCCAGCAGCAGCCGCGGGTGGGGAAGGGAGACCCAGTACTTC.

The rearrangement uses TRBV10-2 and TRBJ1-2; possible D gene TRBD1, 5 bases. Between the trimmed V and J ends, which lost 6 bases and 5 bases, there was a span of 16 bases. In germline, CDR1 is WSHSY, CDR2 SAAADI. This CDR3 comprises 14 residues. The CDR3 reads CASRPGANSYGYTF. The CDR3 coding sequence is TGCGCCAGCAGACCCGGGGCGAACTCTTATGGCTACACCTTC.

The rearrangement uses TRBV7-8 and TRBJ2-5, with 7 bases aligning to TRBD1. Trimming took 1 base from V and 4 from J; bases not matched to a gene: 9. CDR3 length: 16 residues. Germline loops: CDR1 SGHVS, CDR2 FQNEAQ. CDR3 DNA: TGTGCCAGCAGCTTAGGGTTGACAGGGAGCGGAGAGACCCAGTACTTC. The encoded protein is CASSLGLTGSGETQYF.

The chain links TRBV7-2 to TRBJ2-7, with 10 bases matching TRBD1. Trimming at V came to 5 bases and at J to 3 bases, leaving 4 bases not matched to a gene. In germline, CDR1 is SGHTA, CDR2 FQGNSA. There are 14 residues in the CDR3. The CDR3 here is CASSTTGGGYEQYF. As DNA, the CDR3 is TGTGCCAGCAGCACGACAGGGGGCGGCTACGAGCAGTACTTC.

The genes are TRBV6-1 and TRBJ2-4, with 9 bases matching TRBD1. Germline assignment: CDR1 MNHNS and CDR2 SASEGT. Trimming removed 6 bases from V and 16 bases from J; junction bases left unmatched: 13. The length of the CDR3 is 13 residues. The CDR3 DNA reads TGTGCCAGCAGGGCGGCAGGGACAGGGAATTTTTACTTC. This codes for CASRAAGTGNFYF.

This chain links TRBV11-1 with TRBJ2-5; D uncertain. In germline, CDR1 is SGHAT, CDR2 FQDESV (reference sequence). Deletions cut 3 bases from V and 2 bases from J, with 10 bases between. The CDR3 is 14 amino acids. CDR3 in DNA: TGTGCCAGCAGCTTTGGATACGGGCAAGAGACCCAGTACTTC. The encoded protein is CASSFGYGQETQYF.

V and J are TRBV6-2 or TRBV6-3 and TRBJ2-7; 12 bases agree with TRBD2. V was pared by 5 bases and J by 3 bases, with 5 bases of the junction left unmatched. The CDR3 spans 15 residues. Germline V CDR1 and CDR2: MNHEY, SVGEGT. CDR3 sequence: CASSTPTSGGYEQYF. CDR3 nucleotides: TGTGCCAGCAGTACCCCGACTAGCGGGGGCTACGAGCAGTACTTC.

This chain joins TRBV4-3 and TRBJ2-3; 8 bases match TRBD2. Germline V gene sequence: CDR1 LGHNA, CDR2 YSLEER. This CDR3 is 17 amino acids long. Germline trimming cut 4 bases from V and 4 bases from J; bases unmatched to any gene: 13. Here the CDR3 reads CASSPRASGSSSDTQYF. The DNA for the CDR3 is TGCGCCAGCAGCCCTCGGGCGAGCGGGAGTTCCTCAGATACGCAGTATTTT.

The gene calls are TRBV6-1 and TRBJ2-7; TRBD1 or TRBD2 may be the D gene (5 bases each). This CDR3 contains 14 residues. CDR1 and CDR2 (germline): MNHNS, SASEGT. Deletions cut 1 base from V and 2 bases from J, with 9 bases between. This chain's CDR3 is CASSEVGVPYEQYF. CDR3 nucleotide sequence: TGTGCCAGCAGTGAAGTGGGGGTGCCCTACGAGCAGTACTTC.

The CDR3 region has the DNA TGTGCCAGCAGACCCGATGGCCCTGGACTCACAGATACGCAGTATTTT. This gives the protein CASRPDGPGLTDTQYF. The chain combines TRBV14 with TRBJ2-3; maybe TRBD2 (5 bases). Germline CDR1 reads SGHDN; CDR2 reads FVKESK. The CDR3 loop spans 16 amino acids. Trimming stripped 6 bases from V and 2 bases from J, with 18 bases between.

The CDR3 DNA is TGTGCCAGCAGTTACTCGATGTTTAGGCTCTGGGGATACAATGAGCAGTTCTTC. Its protein product is CASSYSMFRLWGYNEQFF. The V and J genes are TRBV6-5 and TRBJ2-1; D is unclear. Germline V CDR1 and CDR2: MNHEY, SVGAGI. V lost 0 bases and J 4 bases, leaving 19 bases between the germline ends. The length of the CDR3 is 18 residues.

This clonotype was seen more than once but under ten times. The chain employs TRBV20-1 and TRBJ1-4; no reliable D call. This CDR3 region has 13 residues. Germline V gene lookup returns CDR1 DFQATT and CDR2 SNEGSKA (reference sequence). V lost 6 bases to trimming and J lost 8 bases, with 16 bases between them. CDR3 DNA: TGCAGTGCCACAACCTCCCATGGCGAAAAACTGTTTTTT. This sequence encodes CSATTSHGEKLFF.

A few counts support this clonotype. The chain recombines TRBV12-3 or TRBV12-4 with TRBJ2-3; D is unresolved. The CDR3 is made up of 13 amino acids. Trimming cost V 7 bases and J 9 bases, with 17 bases left between them. The CDR3 nucleotides are TGTGCCAGCACCGACCGGGTAGTTTTCACGCAGTATTTT. Translated: CASTDRVVFTQYF.